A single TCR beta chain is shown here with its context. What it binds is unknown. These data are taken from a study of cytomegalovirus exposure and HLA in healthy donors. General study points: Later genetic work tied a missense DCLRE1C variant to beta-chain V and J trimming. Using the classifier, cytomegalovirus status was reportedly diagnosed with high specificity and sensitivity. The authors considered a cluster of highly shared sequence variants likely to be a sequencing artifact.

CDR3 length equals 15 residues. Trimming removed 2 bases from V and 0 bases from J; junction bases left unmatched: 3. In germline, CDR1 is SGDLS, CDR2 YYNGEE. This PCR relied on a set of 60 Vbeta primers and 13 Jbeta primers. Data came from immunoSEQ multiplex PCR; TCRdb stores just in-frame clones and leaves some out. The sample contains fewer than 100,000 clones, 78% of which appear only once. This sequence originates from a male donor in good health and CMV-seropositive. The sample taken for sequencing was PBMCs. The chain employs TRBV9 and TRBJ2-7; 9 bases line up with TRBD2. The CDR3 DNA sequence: TGTGCCAGCAGCGTTAGCGGGGGAGACTCCTACGAGCAGTACTTC. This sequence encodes CASSVSGGDSYEQYF.